The 11 T cell receptor beta chains below come from one sample, sequenced in a study of identical twins. MiXCR was run by TCRdb on the 5' RACE reads, yielding one entry per CDR3 protein. In the table there are 640,000 or so distinct CDR3 sequences, less than 7% of which are singletons. The sample consisted of naive T cells sorted from blood. These receptors originate from a man aged 18 to 30 in good health.

This chain uses TRBV11-1 with TRBJ2-7, with 12 positions matching TRBD2. CDR1 and CDR2 (germline): SGHAT, FQDESV (reference sequence). Losses at the gene ends were 4 bases for V and 2 bases for J; bases not matched to a gene: 12. The CDR3 runs 18 residues. The CDR3 reads CASSSTGTSGSITYEQYF. In DNA, the CDR3 is TGTGCCAGCAGCTCCACCGGGACTAGCGGGTCAATTACCTACGAGCAGTACTTC.

The chain recombines TRBV25-1 with TRBJ2-1; weak D call: TRBD2 (6 bases). Germline CDR1 and CDR2: MGHDK and SYGVNS. With 5 bases removed from V and 0 bases from J, the gap between germline ends came to 17 bases. The length of the CDR3 is 17 residues. CDR3 loop: CASSSSNGRGSYNEQFF. In DNA, the CDR3 is TGTGCCAGCAGTAGTAGTAACGGGAGAGGCTCCTACAATGAGCAGTTCTTC.

This clonotype was detected only a few times. The rearrangement links TRBV5-4 to TRBJ2-7; no clear D. The CDR3 has 13 amino acids. V lost 4 bases, J lost 0 bases, and 8 bases lay in between. Germline V gives CDR1 SGHNT, CDR2 YYREEE (reference sequence). CDR3 DNA sequence: TGTGCCAGCAGCCAACCGGACTCCTACGAGCAGTACGTC. Amino acids: CASSQPDSYEQYV.

The table lists this clonotype with many counts. The V and J genes are TRBV20-1 and TRBJ2-7, with D tentatively TRBD2 (6 bases). The CDR3 covers 12 residues. Looked up from germline, CDR1 is DFQATT and CDR2 is SNEGSKA (reference sequence). The CDR3 region is CSPSRGSYEQYF. The CDR3 nucleotides are TGCAGCCCTTCGCGGGGAAGCTACGAGCAGTACTTC.

Many counts were recorded for this clonotype. The V gene is TRBV28, the J gene TRBJ2-5, with D possibly being TRBD1 (6 bases). V shed 6 bases and J shed 2 bases, with 19 bases lying between them. The CDR3 loop spans 16 amino acids. Germline V lookup: CDR1 MDHEN, CDR2 SYDVKM. CDR3 nucleotide sequence: TGTGCCAGCAGCCGGACAGCTACCGGTCATCAAGAGACCCAGTACTTC. Protein: CASSRTATGHQETQYF.

This clonotype was observed at least ten times. This chain joins TRBV29-1 and TRBJ2-2; 9 bases map to TRBD2. Germline V gene sequence: CDR1 SQVTM, CDR2 ANQGSEA. The CDR3 is 15 residues long. Trimming at V came to 6 bases and at J to 1 base, leaving 6 bases not matched to a gene. This CDR3 reads CSVIGTSLNTGELFF. Written as DNA, the CDR3 is TGCAGCGTGATTGGGACTAGCCTGAACACCGGGGAGCTGTTTTTT.

This clonotype was counted a few times. The V gene is TRBV7-2, the J gene TRBJ2-7; 11 bases align to TRBD1. From germline, CDR1 is SGHTA and CDR2 FQGNSA. The V gene end was trimmed by 2 bases and the J gene end by 4 bases; junction bases not matched to a gene: 4. The CDR3 covers 15 residues. The CDR3 sequence is CASSLRTGGEYEQYF. The CDR3 coding sequence is TGTGCCAGCAGCTTACGGACAGGGGGCGAGTACGAGCAGTACTTC.

This clonotype came up many times. The CDR3 spells CSVVADGYTF. In DNA, the CDR3 is TGCAGCGTTGTAGCGGATGGCTACACCTTC. The chain joins TRBV29-1 to TRBJ1-2; D call uncertain. V dropped 4 bases and J dropped 6 bases, with 6 bases sitting between them. Germline assignment: CDR1 SQVTM and CDR2 ANQGSEA. There are 10 residues in the CDR3.

This clonotype was seen many times. The chain uses TRBV6-2 or TRBV6-3 and TRBJ1-1, with D possibly matching TRBD1 (5 bases). Trimming removed 7 bases at V and 2 bases at J, with 11 bases between. Germline lookup yields CDR1 MNHEY and CDR2 SVGEGT. CDR3 size: 13 residues. The CDR3 region has the DNA TGTGCCAGCACCAAAAGGGGAAACACTGAAGCTTTCTTT. It translates to CASTKRGNTEAFF.

This clonotype appeared a few times. The chain employs TRBV25-1 and TRBJ1-2, with D maybe TRBD1 (5 bases). CDR1 is MGHDK and CDR2 is SYGVNS in the germline V gene. CDR3 size: 12 residues. Between the trimmed V and J ends, which lost 6 bases and 5 bases, there was a span of 10 bases. The chain's CDR3 is CASRAGPYGYTF. The CDR3 nucleotides are TGTGCCAGCAGGGCGGGGCCGTATGGCTACACCTTC.

The rearrangement uses TRBV15 and TRBJ2-7; D perhaps matches TRBD1 (6 bases). CDR1 is LNHNV, CDR2 YYDKDF, per germline (reference sequence). The CDR3 has 14 amino acids. V lost 5 bases to trimming and J lost 2 bases, with 13 bases between them. The CDR3 nucleotides are TGTGCCACCAGCGGGTCAGGGGTCGCCTACGAGCAGTACTTC. Residues: CATSGSGVAYEQYF. Complete variable domain (other parts from reference TRBV15 and TRBJ2-7): DAMVIQNPRYQVTQFGKPVTLSCSQTLNHNVMYWYQQKSSQAPKLLFHYYDKDFNNEADTPDNFQSRRPNTSFCFLDIRSPGLGDTAMYLCATSGSGVAYEQYFGPGTRLTVT.